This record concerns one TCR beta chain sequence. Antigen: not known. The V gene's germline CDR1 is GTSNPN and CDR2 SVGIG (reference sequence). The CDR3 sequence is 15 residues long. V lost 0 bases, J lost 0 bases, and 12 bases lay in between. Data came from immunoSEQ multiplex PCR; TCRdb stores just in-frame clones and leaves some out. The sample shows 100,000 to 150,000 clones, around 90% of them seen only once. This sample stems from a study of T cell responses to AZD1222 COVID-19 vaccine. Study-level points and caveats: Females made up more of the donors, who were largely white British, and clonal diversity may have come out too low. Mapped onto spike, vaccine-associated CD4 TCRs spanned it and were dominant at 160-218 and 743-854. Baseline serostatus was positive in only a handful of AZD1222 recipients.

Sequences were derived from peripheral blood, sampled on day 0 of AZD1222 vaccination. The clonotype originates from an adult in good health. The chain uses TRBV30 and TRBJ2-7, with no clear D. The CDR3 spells CAWSVPDFSSYEQYF. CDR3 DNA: TGTGCCTGGAGTGTCCCAGACTTTAGCTCCTACGAGCAGTACTTC.